Each of the 7 T cell receptor beta chains below was sequenced from the same sample in a study of HIV-infected patients and healthy controls. The repertoire came from unfractionated whole blood and reflected all unsorted peripheral T cells. cDNA was made from around 0.5 ug RNA using alpha and beta constant primers. Alpha and beta chain libraries were made separately by chain-specific third strand synthesis with multiplexing indices. TCRdb reanalysed the 5' RACE reads using MiXCR and keeps one entry per CDR3 protein. The sample records over 10,000 distinct CDR3 sequences, around 9.9% being singletons. The sample consisted of blood. The receptor source for this set is an adult in good health.

In its sample, this clonotype was seen many times. The gene calls are TRBV6-6 and TRBJ1-1; D is undetermined. Germline lookup yields CDR1 MNHNY and CDR2 SVGAGI (reference sequence). CDR3 size: 14 residues. Trimming shortened V by 2 bases and J by 1 base, and 8 bases separated the two germline ends. The CDR3 region is CASSYAGQNTEAFF. CDR3 DNA sequence: TGTGCCAGCAGTTACGCAGGCCAGAACACTGAAGCTTTCTTT.

By share of the sample, this clonotype is medium-sized. This chain connects TRBV20-1 to TRBJ2-7; TRBD2 aligns across 8 bases. V trimming: 3 bases; J trimming: 1 base; junction bases outside the gene matches: 5. This CDR3 contains 14 residues. Germline V gives CDR1 DFQATT, CDR2 SNEGSKA (reference sequence). CDR3 sequence (DNA): TGCAGTGCTAGGCGACCTAGCGGGTCCTACGAGCAGTACTTC. Protein product: CSARRPSGSYEQYF.

In its sample, this clonotype ranks as medium-sized. V gene TRBV4-1 combines with J gene TRBJ2-1; the match to TRBD2 covers 7 bases. J lost 2 bases, V lost 0 bases, and 4 bases had no gene match. The germline gives CDR1 MGHRA, CDR2 YSYEKL. CDR3 size: 16 residues. CDR3 in DNA: TGCGCCAGCAGCCAAGACAGCGGGGCCACCTACAATGAGCAGTTCTTC. This gives the protein CASSQDSGATYNEQFF.

Many counts were recorded for this clonotype. The chain employs TRBV19 and TRBJ2-1; D is undetermined. With 3 bases removed from V and 3 bases from J, the gap between germline ends came to 12 bases. This CDR3 has 15 amino acids. The germline V gene encodes CDR1 LNHDA and CDR2 SQIVND (reference sequence). DNA of the CDR3: TGTGCCAGTAGTATTTATATTAACCTCTACAATGAGCAGTTCTTC. It is translated as CASSIYINLYNEQFF.

By proportion, this clonotype is medium-sized (0.01 to 0.1%). This sequence joins TRBV11-2 and TRBJ2-5; 8 bases are shared with TRBD2. J gave up 5 bases and V 4 bases, and 6 bases lay outside the gene matches. CDR3 length: 14 amino acids. Germline V gene lookup returns CDR1 SGHAT and CDR2 FQNNGV. Written as DNA, the CDR3 is TGTGCCAGCAGCTCACTAGCGGAAGGGGAGACCCAGTACTTC. This translates into CASSSLAEGETQYF.

This clonotype qualifies as medium-sized. J is TRBJ2-1 and V is TRBV10-3, with TRBD2 matching over 12 bases. The CDR3 length is 17 residues. V shed 6 bases, J shed 3 bases, and the junction held 9 bases outside the gene matches. Germline V gene lookup returns CDR1 ENHRY and CDR2 SYGVKD. The CDR3 here is CAISGTSGLRGYNEQFF. The DNA of the CDR3 is TGTGCCATCAGCGGGACTAGCGGGTTACGGGGCTACAATGAGCAGTTCTTC.

This clonotype was recorded at least ten times. This chain connects TRBV3-1 to TRBJ2-1; 9 nucleotides agree with TRBD1. CDR1 LGHDT and CDR2 YNNKEL come from the germline V gene (reference sequence). V gave up 0 bases and J gave up 4 bases; unmatched junction bases: 7. The CDR3 is made up of 17 amino acids. CDR3 loop: CASSQEGGTGRYNEQFF. The CDR3 DNA follows: TGTGCCAGCAGCCAAGAGGGAGGGACAGGGAGATACAATGAGCAGTTCTTC.